These 20 T cell receptor beta chains were all obtained from the same sample, sequenced in a study of cytomegalovirus exposure and HLA in healthy donors. The study ran its PCR with 60 Vbeta and 13 Jbeta primers. The protocol was immunoSEQ multiplex PCR, while the TCRdb copy is restricted to in-frame clones and leaves out a portion. Of approximately 70,000 clones listed, just under 75% are singletons. The specimen sequenced was PBMCs. All receptors derive from a human donor in good health.

V and J are TRBV18 and TRBJ1-1; D possibly corresponds to TRBD1 (6 bases). This CDR3 contains 12 residues. V shed 6 bases and J shed 7 bases, with 12 bases lying between them. Germline-derived CDR1 and CDR2 are KGHSH and LQKENI. The CDR3 region has the DNA TGTGCCAGCTCGTACAGGGACGGTGAAGCTTTCTTT. It specifies CASSYRDGEAFF.

By sample share, this clone is medium-sized (0.01 to 0.1%). J is TRBJ1-1 and V is TRBV6-4, with D possibly matching TRBD1 (5 bases). Trimming took off 2 bases at V and 1 base at J, with 8 bases between the two ends. The germline V gene encodes CDR1 MRHNA and CDR2 SNTAGT. CDR3 size: 14 residues. The CDR3 DNA sequence: TGTGCCAGCAGTGACGGGGGGGAGAACACTGAAGCTTTCTTT. Encoded protein: CASSDGGENTEAFF.

CDR3 in amino acids: CASRRLAGRPYEQYF. DNA for the CDR3: TGTGCCAGCAGAAGACTAGCGGGAAGACCCTACGAGCAGTACTTC. This chain links TRBV11-2 with TRBJ2-7; TRBD2 matches at 11 bases. V shed 6 bases and J 2 bases; nucleotides not matched to a gene: 6. Germline assignment: CDR1 SGHAT and CDR2 FQNNGV. The CDR3 runs 15 residues.

The rearrangement uses TRBV11-2 and TRBJ1-2; 7 nucleotides line up with TRBD1. The CDR3 is 17 amino acids. The junction had 12 bases not matched to a gene; V was cut back by 4 bases and J by 1 base. CDR1 is SGHAT, CDR2 FQNNGV, per germline. Here the CDR3 reads CASSYPDRDRLNYGYTF. CDR3 nucleotide sequence: TGTGCCAGCAGCTACCCCGACCGGGACAGACTTAACTATGGCTACACCTTC. The variable domain in full, with the rest retrieved from reference TRBV11-2 and TRBJ1-2, is EAGVAQSPRYKIIEKRQSVAFWCNPISGHATLYWYQQILGQGPKLLIQFQNNGVVDDSQLPKDRFSAERLKGVDSTLKIQPAKLEDSAVYLCASSYPDRDRLNYGYTFGSGTRLTVV.

CDR3 DNA: TGCAGCGTTTTGGGACTAGCGGGAATCTACGAGCAGTACTTC. It translates to CSVLGLAGIYEQYF. This chain connects TRBV29-1 to TRBJ2-7; 13 bases are shared with TRBD2. CDR3 size: 14 residues. V shed 5 bases and J 3 bases; nucleotides not matched to a gene: 4. Looked up from germline, CDR1 is SQVTM and CDR2 is ANQGSEA.

Details on this clone: One end of the junction fails to match germline, which may point to a read error. V is TRBV27 and J is TRBJ2-1; D uncertain. From germline, CDR1 is MNHEY and CDR2 SMNVEV (reference sequence). This CDR3 spans 15 amino acids. The CDR3 DNA reads as TGTGCCAACAGTCCGTTGGCTAGTGGCGGCAATGAGCAGTTCTTC. Protein product: CANSPLASGGNEQFF.

The chain joins TRBV27 to TRBJ2-5; a possible D gene is TRBD2 (5 bases). This CDR3 region has 13 residues. Germline V gene lookup returns CDR1 MNHEY and CDR2 SMNVEV (reference sequence). V was pared by 5 bases and J by 4 bases, with 11 bases between. CDR3 region: CASSRRAGETQYF. CDR3 bases: TGTGCCAGCAGTCGTAGGGCGGGAGAGACCCAGTACTTC.

This clone was observed a single time. The chain carries TRBV11-2 and TRBJ1-1, with 8 nucleotides matching TRBD1. CDR3 length equals 13 residues. Germline V gene sequence: CDR1 SGHAT, CDR2 FQNNGV. The junction had 4 bases not matched to a gene; V was cut back by 5 bases and J by 5 bases. The DNA for the CDR3 is TGTGCCAGCAGCGGCGACAGGGGAACTGAAGCTTTCTTT. Its translation is CASSGDRGTEAFF.

J is TRBJ2-1 and V is TRBV15; 11 positions agree with TRBD2. J lost 9 bases, V lost 2 bases, and 12 bases had no gene match. Germline assignment: CDR1 LNHNV and CDR2 YYDKDF (reference sequence). The CDR3 spans 17 residues. The CDR3, as DNA: TGTGCCACCAGCAGAATCGCCGGGACTAGCGGAGGGGTTGAGCAGTTCTTC. Its protein is CATSRIAGTSGGVEQFF. Looking up the rest from reference TRBV15 and TRBJ2-1 gives the full variable domain: DAMVIQNPRYQVTQFGKPVTLSCSQTLNHNVMYWYQQKSSQAPKLLFHYYDKDFNNEADTPDNFQSRRPNTSFCFLDIRSPGLGDTAMYLCATSRIAGTSGGVEQFFGPGTRLTVL.

This chain links TRBV30 with TRBJ2-7; D might be TRBD2 (5 bases). With 2 bases removed from V and 2 bases from J, the gap between germline ends came to 13 bases. CDR3 size: 14 residues. CDR1 and CDR2 from the germline V gene are GTSNPN and SVGIG (reference sequence). Here the CDR3 reads CAWSLPRRPYEQYF. The CDR3 bases are TGTGCCTGGAGTCTTCCTCGGAGGCCCTACGAGCAGTACTTC. Together with reference TRBV30 and TRBJ2-7, the CDR3 gives the full variable domain: SQTIHQWPATLVQPVGSPLSLECTVEGTSNPNLYWYRQAAGRGLQLLFYSVGIGQISSEVPQNLSASRPQDRQFILSSKKLLLSDSGFYLCAWSLPRRPYEQYFGPGTRLTVT.

This clone was counted only a few times. The CDR3 DNA reads as TGTGCCTGGAGTGTAAGGGGGGATACGCAGTATTTT. Encoded protein: CAWSVRGDTQYF. The V gene is TRBV30, the J gene TRBJ2-3, with D possibly matching TRBD1 (6 bases). The germline V gene encodes CDR1 GTSNPN and CDR2 SVGIG (reference sequence). This CDR3 region has 12 residues. V lost 0 bases and J 6 bases, leaving 7 bases between the germline ends.

This chain uses TRBV5-1 with TRBJ2-1, with D tentatively TRBD1 (5 bases). The V gene lost 1 base and the J gene lost 6 bases, with 5 bases spanning the gap. CDR3 length equals 12 residues. CDR1 is SGHRS, CDR2 YFSETQ, per germline. CDR3 sequence (DNA): TGCGCCAGCAGCTTGCAGGGCAATGAGCAGTTCTTC. Translated, it gives CASSLQGNEQFF.

The rearrangement joins TRBV28 to TRBJ1-3, with TRBD1 matching over 9 bases. V was clipped by 6 bases and J by 5 bases; unmatched bases: 11. The CDR3 totals 16 residues. Germline V gene lookup returns CDR1 MDHEN and CDR2 SYDVKM. The CDR3 region has the DNA TGTGCCAGCAGGGGGGACAGGGATAATTTGCGAAACACCATATATTTT. It specifies CASRGDRDNLRNTIYF. Full variable domain (outside the CDR3, taken from reference TRBV28 and TRBJ1-3): DVKVTQSSRYLVKRTGEKVFLECVQDMDHENMFWYRQDPGLGLRLIYFSYDVKMKEKGDIPEGYSVSREKKERFSLILESASTNQTSMYLCASRGDRDNLRNTIYFGEGSWLTVV.

The chain employs TRBV19 and TRBJ1-4; possible D gene TRBD1, 5 bases. Germline-derived CDR1 and CDR2 are LNHDA and SQIVND (reference sequence). The CDR3 runs to 17 residues. Deletions cut 4 bases from V and 0 bases from J, with 15 bases between. CDR3 protein: CASSTREGFATNEKLFF. CDR3 nucleotides: TGTGCCAGTAGTACCCGGGAGGGGTTTGCAACTAATGAAAAACTGTTTTTT.

The rearrangement links TRBV2 to TRBJ2-5, with D unresolved. Trimming cost V 10 bases and J 2 bases, with 8 bases left between them. Looked up from germline, CDR1 is SNHLY and CDR2 is FYNNEI. The CDR3 extends over 11 amino acids. The CDR3, as DNA: TGTGCCACCTCGTATCAAGAGACCCAGTACTTC. Its translation: CATSYQETQYF. Full variable domain (rest looked up from reference TRBV2 and TRBJ2-5): EPEVTQTPSHQVTQMGQEVILRCVPISNHLYFYWYRQILGQKVEFLVSFYNNEISEKSEIFDDQFSVERPDGSNFTLKIRSTKLEDSAMYFCATSYQETQYFGPGTRLLVL.

This clone was seen only a few times. CDR3: CASSAPGGVNTGELFF. The CDR3 nucleotides are TGCGCCAGCAGCGCCCCGGGGGGCGTTAACACCGGGGAGCTGTTTTTT. The chain couples TRBV5-1 to TRBJ2-2, with D perhaps TRBD2 (7 bases). The V end lost 4 bases, the J end lost 2 bases, and 15 bases lay between the germline ends. Germline lookup yields CDR1 SGHRS and CDR2 YFSETQ. This CDR3 has 16 amino acids. The full variable domain, with the rest looked up from reference TRBV5-1 and TRBJ2-2, is KAGVTQTPRYLIKTRGQQVTLSCSPISGHRSVSWYQQTPGQGLQFLFEYFSETQRNKGNFPGRFSGRQFSNSRSEMNVSTLELGDSALYLCASSAPGGVNTGELFFGEGSRLTVL.

The rearrangement uses TRBV9 and TRBJ2-5; D remains unclear. The CDR3 sequence is 14 residues long. Germline-derived CDR1 and CDR2 are SGDLS and YYNGEE. The V end was cut by 0 bases, the J end by 1 base, with 7 bases between. The CDR3 reads CASSVADFQETQYF. The CDR3 DNA follows: TGTGCCAGCAGCGTAGCCGACTTCCAAGAGACCCAGTACTTC.

The V call is TRBV2, the J call TRBJ1-2, with TRBD1 as a possible D gene (5 bases). V was cut by 10 bases and J by 8 bases, with 20 bases left in between. Germline V lookup: CDR1 SNHLY, CDR2 FYNNEI. The CDR3 has 13 residues. As DNA, the CDR3 is TGTGCCACCCAGGGTCAAATCCGAGGAGGCTACACCTTC. Translated: CATQGQIRGGYTF.

The rearrangement links TRBV7-2 to TRBJ2-3, with D possibly being TRBD1 (5 bases). V lost 2 bases and J lost 10, with 13 bases in between. Germline V gives CDR1 SGHTA, CDR2 FQGNSA. The CDR3 contains 13 residues. The CDR3 sequence is CASSLPPVGAQYF. The CDR3 DNA is TGTGCCAGCAGCTTACCGCCGGTAGGGGCGCAGTATTTT.

The chain joins TRBV5-6 to TRBJ2-7; D perhaps matches TRBD1 (8 bases). The CDR3 runs to 13 residues. The germline V and J ends were trimmed by 2 bases and 5 bases, with 11 bases remaining between them. The germline V gene has CDR1 SGHDT and CDR2 YYEEEE. DNA for the CDR3: TGTGCCAGCAGCTTACAGGGGGGGGACGAGCAGTACTTC. This translates into CASSLQGGDEQYF.